This TCR beta chain derives from a study of cytomegalovirus exposure and HLA in healthy donors (dated by TCRdb to the late 2010s). Study-wide context: According to an earlier analysis of 550 to 700 of the donors, 200 million or so T cells yielded 117 million unique TCR beta sequences and approximately 300 Gb of sequence data. An early release covering over 500 HLA-typed donors comprised about 300 gigabases of sequencing data and tens of millions of unique TCR sequences. Among the roughly 400 genotyped donors, approximately 77% belonged to the genetic ancestry cluster associated with self-reported Caucasian donors. The study was designed to test whether signatures of past pathogen exposure could be identified by cataloging public T cell receptors. The study used immunosequencing to profile the T cell repertoires of around 600 subjects and linked those repertoires to cytomegalovirus serostatus. Besides the first cohort of roughly 700 subjects, a separate validation cohort made up of 95 to 150 different subjects was used. To predict cytomegalovirus infection status, the study combined high-throughput TCR immunosequencing, statistical association of individual TCRs with disease status, and machine learning. In a later analysis, previously published TCR beta repertoires from roughly 710 donors were re-analyzed and high-resolution HLA genotyping was added so that TCR occurrence patterns could be studied. Rather than using new phenotypic data, the later analysis identified candidate immune exposures from TCR beta sequences and from how often those sequences occurred across donors. An earlier analysis of 587 of the donors used high-throughput TCR beta sequencing to judge whether each TCR beta V gene segment behaved as functional or pseudogenic. Donor age, sex, ethnicity and CMV serostatus were compiled together with the repertoire data. Genome-wide SNP genotypes for about 60% of the roughly 700 donors were used in a later genetic analysis, which treated that subset as a discovery cohort. All discovery cohort repertoires had been generated using a single sequencing platform. HLA typing covered class I and class II loci at four-digit resolution. Typing coverage varied by locus: about 629-640 donors for A, B, C, DRB1 and DQB1; 500 to 550 for DQA1; 606 for DPA1; roughly 470 for DPB1. Roughly five DR-DQ haplotypes were treated as single units for association and clustering because of strong linkage in the cohort. Among roughly 400 genotyped donors of the cohort, an average of 235,054 unique TCR beta nucleotide sequences were sequenced per donor, roughly a sixth of them non-productive. Results the study describes overall, beyond this receptor: Correlated functional status among segregating V segments might reflect linkage disequilibrium, but an unknown experimental factor could not be ruled out. The cohort was sequenced for TCR beta chains only, and without alpha or paired-chain data the features that could be detected were limited. At a false discovery rate of 0.05, a later analysis linked 15,000 to 20,000 TCR beta sequences to specific HLA alleles. It was suggested by the authors that the approach could potentially be generalized to other disease states and immunological phenotypes. Presence/absence analyses assumed roughly uniform sequencing depth across donors, an assumption that may not hold. Cytomegalovirus status was reported to be diagnosed by the classifier with high specificity and sensitivity in both the original and validation cohorts. The earlier analysis of 587 of the donors excluded roughly 16 rarely observed V segments, including chromosome 9 orphons, because counts were too low. In a later genetic analysis, a missense DCLRE1C variant was associated with V-gene and J-gene trimming of TCR beta chains, and the association was replicated in an independent cohort. In a later analysis, TCR association rates were found to vary across HLA loci, with the most associated TCRs seen for DRB1 alleles and the fewest for HLA-C alleles. When HLA alleles, especially DR and DQ, strongly co-occurred, TCR associations were difficult to assign to individual alleles. A later analysis reported that several top co-occurrence clusters appeared linked to parvovirus B19, influenza, CMV and Epstein-Barr virus. For the cohort, immune exposure information was limited to CMV serostatus. A later analysis found that HLA-associated TCR beta chains were more clonally expanded and had lower generation probabilities than equally common non-associated chains. Because HLA typing was missing for some donors at each locus, association tests included only the typed subset. A cluster of highly shared sequence variants was judged likely to be a technical artifact of the sequencing pipeline. In a later genetic analysis, fewer N-insertions in productive TCRs were reported among donors in an Asian-associated ancestry cluster than the roughly 670-donor mean. In the study, about 150 TCR beta chains were listed as associated with cytomegalovirus. A few of the identified cytomegalovirus-associated TCR beta chains were confirmed in vitro to be specific for cytomegalovirus antigens. Broadly in line with IMGT annotations, most TCR beta V segments showed up in productive rearrangements about 90% or about 30% of the time in an earlier analysis of 450 to 600 of the donors. A later analysis found that most CMV-associated TCR beta chains appeared HLA-restricted, with HLA associations seemingly driven largely by CMV exposure. Most TCR sequences were seen in very few donors, while some public TCRs were found in many individuals. A further reported finding was that TCR beta sequences accurately predicted the HLA-A and HLA-B alleles for most subjects in the first cohort.

The cohort comprised some 700 healthy bone marrow donors. All cohort members were sampled while nominally healthy, although unrecorded immune exposures were likely present. The donor tested CMV seronegative and was one of the 352 seronegative cohort members. A peripheral blood sample was collected from each donor, and TCR beta sequencing was performed on peripheral blood mononuclear cells. The Qiagen DNeasy Blood Extraction Kit was used to extract genomic DNA from the blood cell samples. Library method: the immunoSEQ multiplex PCR assay. For the multiplex PCR, a mixture combining 60 forward primers for TCR Vbeta segments and 13 reverse primers for TCR Jbeta segments was used. A multiplex PCR assay on genomic DNA amplified the CDR3 region of rearranged TCR beta genes. The amplified TCR beta libraries were sequenced on the Illumina HiSeq System as 87-base-pair reads. The study's processing was this. A later analysis tallied approximately 87 million unique TCR beta chains across the 666 repertoires, and some 10 million of those chains were shared by two or more donors. Raw reads were error-corrected and collapsed into unique sequences by a nearest-neighbor algorithm in which closely related sequences were merged to remove PCR and sequencing errors. CDR3 sequences were aligned to IMGT reference sequences to assign V, D and J gene segments. For a sequence to be retained, a match of at least six nucleotides to both a V gene segment and a J gene segment was required. Rearrangements were classified as productive when the CDR3 lacked stop codons and remained in frame with V and J, and all other rearrangements were classified as non-productive. CDR3 was defined according to IMGT convention as the region running from the second conserved V-encoded cysteine to the conserved J-encoded phenylalanine. Sequences without an unambiguous match to a single V gene segment were excluded from the earlier analysis of approximately 600 of the donors. In an earlier analysis of approximately 500 of the donors, a V segment was called functional when productive rearrangements were above 56.7%, and segregating when the standard deviation between donors exceeded 5%. A statistical classification framework was developed to diagnose cytomegalovirus status using the catalog of TCR beta chain sequences. A later analysis assigned V and J genes by comparing TCR nucleotide sequences with IMGT/GENE-DB human TR gene sequences. In a later analysis, CDR3 sequences and most-parsimonious VDJ recombination scenarios were assigned using the TCRdist pipeline. In a later analysis, every TCR beta chain was defined by the combination of its CDR3 amino acid sequence and its V-gene family, and reads without a unique V-gene family were dropped. A later analysis removed nearly 600 highly shared, low-generation-probability nucleotide sequences to deal with suspected cross-contamination and a sequencing artifact. In a later analysis, a clonal expansion index was calculated for each public chain from normalized within-repertoire ranks of inferred template counts. A later analysis computed generation probabilities with a VDJ recombination model fitted to out-of-frame rearrangements, and checked the results against IGoR. In a later analysis, hypergeometric tests were used to score TCR-TCR, TCR-HLA and TCR-CMV co-occurrence, with a repertoire-size bias correction applied to TCR pairs. False discovery rates were estimated in a later analysis by permuting HLA or CMV assignments 20 times. In a later analysis, co-occurring TCRs were grouped using DBSCAN, and TCRdist sequence similarity was added for clustering within HLA-allele-positive subsets. For co-occurrence clustering, repertoires with fewer than 30,000 or more than 120,000 public chains were excluded, along with five repertoires with anomalous nucleotide sharing. The table comes from immuneACCESS by way of TCRdb, which keeps in-frame sequences with V and J called. Part of the clones is missing from these tables; in studies checked, under half for an unresolved V gene and the rest for unknown reasons. V, J and clone size derive from that table, while D and trimming were established from the DNA sequence. The sample profile shows roughly 150,000 clones; around three quarters of them were found once. Approximately 3% of the sample is held by the ten biggest clonotypes.

Comment on this clone: Its antigen has not been determined. Nothing much larger sits one base from this clone, and base qualities are not available.

Sequencing was carried out using PBMCs. This TCR was sampled from a male donor in good health and CMV-seronegative.

The CDR3 amino acid sequence is: CASSLYGGMNYGYTF. DNA sequence: TGCGCCAGCAGCTTGTACGGGGGGATGAACTATGGCTACACCTTC. The V and J genes are TRBV4-3 and TRBJ1-2; a tentative D call is TRBD1 (5 bases match). The CDR3 contains 15 residues, cysteine and phenylalanine counted. Only CDR3 DNA remains: 45 bases, in frame from the first base. V is clipped by 5 bases and J by 2 bases, and the sequence between their germline boundaries is 15 bases long. CDR1 is given as LGHNA and CDR2 as YSLEER, both from the germline V gene.